This T cell receptor (beta chain) originates from a study of shared clonotypes between healthy human individuals. This was a deep-level run. Using immunoSEQ multiplex PCR, the repertoire was profiled, and TCRdb retains in-frame clones only, with some absent. Of millions of clones listed, about 95% are singletons. As to this clone: Its antigen is still unknown.

CDR3 size: 14 residues. The germline V gene has CDR1 MNHEY and CDR2 SMNVEV (reference sequence). V shed 2 bases and J shed 2 bases, with 10 bases lying between them. Findings of the study overall: Collection of samples was limited to blood; tissue repertoires likely differ.

Terminally differentiated effector memory CD45RA+ cells were excluded from the naive CD8 cells, which were CD45RO-negative and positively selected for CCR7. The TCR was taken from a man in his late teens or twenties in good health. The chain employs TRBV27 and TRBJ2-7; D uncertain. Sequencing was carried out using naive CD8+ T cells sorted from blood. CDR3 loop: CASSLMLEPYEQYF. The CDR3 bases are TGTGCCAGCAGTTTAATGCTGGAACCCTACGAGCAGTACTTC.